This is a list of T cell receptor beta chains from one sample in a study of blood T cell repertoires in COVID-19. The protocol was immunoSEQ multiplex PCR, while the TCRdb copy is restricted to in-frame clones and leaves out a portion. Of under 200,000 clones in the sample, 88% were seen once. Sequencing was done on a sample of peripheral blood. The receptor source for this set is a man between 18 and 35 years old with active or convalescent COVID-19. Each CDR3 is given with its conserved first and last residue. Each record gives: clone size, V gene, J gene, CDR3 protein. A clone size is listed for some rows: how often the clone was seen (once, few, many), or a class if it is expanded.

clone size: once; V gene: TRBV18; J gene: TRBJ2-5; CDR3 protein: CASSSGETQYF
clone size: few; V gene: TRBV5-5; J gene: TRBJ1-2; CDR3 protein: CASSPRRDTNYGYTF
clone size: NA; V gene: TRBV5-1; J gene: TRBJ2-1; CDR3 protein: CASSLQRGRANEQFF
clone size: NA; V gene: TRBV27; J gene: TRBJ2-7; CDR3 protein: CASSLSRGRLYEQYF
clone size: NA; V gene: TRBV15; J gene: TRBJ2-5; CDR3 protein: CATSRERQQETQYF
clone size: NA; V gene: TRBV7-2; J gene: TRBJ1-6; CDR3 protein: CASSQRSGQSNSPLHF
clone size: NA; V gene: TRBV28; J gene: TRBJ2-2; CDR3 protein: CASSNAGGPKNTGELFF
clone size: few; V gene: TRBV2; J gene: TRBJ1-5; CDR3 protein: CASSISVGQPQHF
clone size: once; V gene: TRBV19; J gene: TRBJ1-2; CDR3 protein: CASISGASYGYTF
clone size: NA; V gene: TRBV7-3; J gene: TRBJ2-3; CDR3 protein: CASSFRGGTDTQYF
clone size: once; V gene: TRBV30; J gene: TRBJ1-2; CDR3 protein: CAWSVGQGYGYTF
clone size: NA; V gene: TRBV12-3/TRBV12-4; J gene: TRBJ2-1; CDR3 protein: CASSNSPGKQFF
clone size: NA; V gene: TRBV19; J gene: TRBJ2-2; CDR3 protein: CASQRGGFANTGELFF
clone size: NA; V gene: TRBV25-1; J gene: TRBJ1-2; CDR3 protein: CASSGGQLSYGYTF
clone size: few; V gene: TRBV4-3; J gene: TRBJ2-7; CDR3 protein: CASSQSPGSHEQYF
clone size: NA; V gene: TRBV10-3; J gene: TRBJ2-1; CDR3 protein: CAISGGGTDDNEQFF
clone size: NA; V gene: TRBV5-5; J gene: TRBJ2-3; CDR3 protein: CASSRDRNTDTQYF
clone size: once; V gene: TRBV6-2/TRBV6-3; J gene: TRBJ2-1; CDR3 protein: CASSYPVYNEQFF
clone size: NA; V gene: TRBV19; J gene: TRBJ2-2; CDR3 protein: CASSMGLAGGGRPGELFF
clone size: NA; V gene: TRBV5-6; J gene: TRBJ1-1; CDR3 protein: CASEGAGSAFF
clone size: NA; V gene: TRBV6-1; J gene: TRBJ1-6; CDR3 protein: CASSDGQGVSPLHF
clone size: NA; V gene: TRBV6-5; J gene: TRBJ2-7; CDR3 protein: CASSPGQGNSYEQYF
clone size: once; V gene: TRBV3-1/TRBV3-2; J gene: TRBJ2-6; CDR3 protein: CASSSLGANVLTF
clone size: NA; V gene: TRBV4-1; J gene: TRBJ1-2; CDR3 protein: CASSQDAGKSIYGYTF
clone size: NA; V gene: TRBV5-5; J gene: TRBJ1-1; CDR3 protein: CASSSFGQGNTEAFF
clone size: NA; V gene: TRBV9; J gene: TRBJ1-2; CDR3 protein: CASREEGNYGYTF
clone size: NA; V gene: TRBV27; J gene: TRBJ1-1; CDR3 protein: CASKSGDRGTEAFF
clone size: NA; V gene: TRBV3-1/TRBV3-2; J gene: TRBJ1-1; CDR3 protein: CASSQVPYTEAFF
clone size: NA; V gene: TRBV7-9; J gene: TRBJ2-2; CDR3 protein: CASIHTSGANTGELFF
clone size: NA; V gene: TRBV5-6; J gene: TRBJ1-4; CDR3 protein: CASSLAMGLLGREKLFF
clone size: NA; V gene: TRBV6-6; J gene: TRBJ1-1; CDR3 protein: CATTAGRDTEAFF
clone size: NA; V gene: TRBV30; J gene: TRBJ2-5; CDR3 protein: CAWSLAGVLYQETQYF
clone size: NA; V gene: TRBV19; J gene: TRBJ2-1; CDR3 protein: CASSYRNEQFF
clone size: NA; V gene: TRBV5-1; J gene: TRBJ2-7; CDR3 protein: CASSLKTEVSSEQYF
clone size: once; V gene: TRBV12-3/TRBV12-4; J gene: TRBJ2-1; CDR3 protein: CASRVADEQFF
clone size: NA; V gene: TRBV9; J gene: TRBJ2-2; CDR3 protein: CASSVGGTGELFF
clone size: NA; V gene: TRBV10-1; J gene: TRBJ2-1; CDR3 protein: CASSESIVGQGVGNEQFF
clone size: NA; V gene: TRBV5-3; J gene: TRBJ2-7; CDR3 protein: CARSLWDSAYEQYF
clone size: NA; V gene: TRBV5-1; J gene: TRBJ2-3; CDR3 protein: CASSLALAGSTDTQYF
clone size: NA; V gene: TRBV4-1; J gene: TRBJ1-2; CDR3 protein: CASSPGQGNNYGYTF
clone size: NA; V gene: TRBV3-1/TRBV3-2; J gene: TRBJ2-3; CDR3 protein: CASSHLGTSGSDTQYF
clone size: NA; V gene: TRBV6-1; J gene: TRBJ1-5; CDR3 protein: CASSEALQGNGYSNQPQHF
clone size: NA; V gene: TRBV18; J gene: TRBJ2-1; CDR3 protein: CASSPLGLAGNDEQFF
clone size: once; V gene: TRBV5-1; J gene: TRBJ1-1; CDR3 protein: CASSLDRVDHLNTEAFF
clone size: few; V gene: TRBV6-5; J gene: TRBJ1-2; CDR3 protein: CASRRGQTNYGYTF
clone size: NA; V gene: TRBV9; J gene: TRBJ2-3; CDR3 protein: CASSVLPYRDTQYF
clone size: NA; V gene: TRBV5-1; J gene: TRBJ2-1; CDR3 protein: CASSLGVAGGYNEQFF
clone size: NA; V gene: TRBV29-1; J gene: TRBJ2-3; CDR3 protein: CSVGTSGGTDTQYF
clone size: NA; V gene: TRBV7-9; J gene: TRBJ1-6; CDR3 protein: CASSLRQGNSPLHF
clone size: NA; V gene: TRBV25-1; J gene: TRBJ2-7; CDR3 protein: CASRDRLGRGEQYF
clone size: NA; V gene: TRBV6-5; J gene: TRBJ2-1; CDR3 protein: CASLRGGGNEQFF
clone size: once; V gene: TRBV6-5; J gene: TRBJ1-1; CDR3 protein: CASSYSRDTEAFF
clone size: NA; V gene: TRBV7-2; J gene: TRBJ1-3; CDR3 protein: CASSLRSGTGEISGNTIYF
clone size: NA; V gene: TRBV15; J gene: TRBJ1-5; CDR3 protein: CATSYRGNSNQPQHF
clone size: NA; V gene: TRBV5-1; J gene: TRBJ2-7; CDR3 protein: CASSPEGLAGVDEQYF